The next 13 T cell receptor beta chains were all read from a single sample in a study of CD8 T cells in ankylosing spondylitis. TCRdb analysed the 5' RACE reads with MiXCR anew, one entry per CDR3 protein. The profile shows fewer than 25,000 distinct CDR3 sequences, approximately 13% of them singletons. Sequencing was carried out using blood. The receptor source for this set is a male donor with ankylosing spondylitis or in good health (not recorded which).

The rearrangement links TRBV29-1 to TRBJ2-5; perhaps TRBD2 as D (6 bases). This CDR3 is 14 amino acids long. Trimming stripped 3 bases from V and 1 base from J, with 12 bases between. Per germline, CDR1 SQVTM and CDR2 ANQGSEA. The DNA for the CDR3 is TGCAGCGTTGATGTTAGCGGAGCCCAAGAGACCCAGTACTTC. Translated, it gives CSVDVSGAQETQYF.

At least ten counts were recorded for this clonotype. V gene TRBV29-1 combines with J gene TRBJ2-7, with 8 bases that match TRBD2. The CDR3 extends over 14 amino acids. From germline, CDR1 is SQVTM and CDR2 ANQGSEA. V trimming: 4 bases; J trimming: 1 base; junction bases outside the gene matches: 6. The CDR3 loop reads CSVVKGLGSYEQYF. For the CDR3, the DNA is TGCAGCGTTGTAAAGGGACTAGGGTCCTACGAGCAGTACTTC.

This clonotype was picked up many times. This chain uses TRBV7-9 with TRBJ2-1; D is ambiguous. With 0 bases removed from V and 7 bases from J, the gap between germline ends came to 13 bases. From germline, CDR1 is SEHNR and CDR2 FQNEAQ (reference sequence). This CDR3 comprises 15 residues. The CDR3 reads CASSLALGLGNEQFF. The DNA of the CDR3 is TGTGCCAGCAGCTTAGCGTTGGGGTTGGGGAATGAGCAGTTCTTC. Complete variable domain (other parts from reference TRBV7-9 and TRBJ2-1): DTGVSQNPRHKITKRGQNVTFRCDPISEHNRLYWYRQTLGQGPEFLTYFQNEAQLEKSRLLSDRFSAERPKGSFSTLEIQRTEQGDSAMYLCASSLALGLGNEQFFGPGTRLTVL.

This clonotype was recorded at least ten times. The chain is built from TRBV29-1 and TRBJ2-2, with 8 bases lining up with TRBD1. V shed 4 bases and J 6 bases; nucleotides not matched to a gene: 4. Germline assignment: CDR1 SQVTM and CDR2 ANQGSEA. This CDR3 is 13 amino acids long. Here the CDR3 DNA reads TGCAGCGTTGCAGACAGGGGCGCCGGGGAGCTGTTTTTT. It yields the protein CSVADRGAGELFF.

This clonotype appeared a few times. J is TRBJ1-4 and V is TRBV29-1; tentatively, D is TRBD1 (6 bases). The CDR3 runs to 13 residues. V shed 7 bases and J shed 5 bases, with 14 bases lying between them. Per the germline V gene, CDR1 is SQVTM and CDR2 is ANQGSEA. The chain's CDR3 is CSAQGTPNEKLFF. DNA of the CDR3: TGCAGCGCCCAGGGGACGCCGAATGAAAAACTGTTTTTT.

This clonotype came up a few times. The chain couples TRBV12-3 or TRBV12-4 to TRBJ2-5; D is undetermined. The CDR3 runs to 13 residues. Between the trimmed V and J ends, which lost 5 bases and 2 bases, there was a span of 9 bases. This CDR3 reads CASSAPPQETQYF. In DNA form, the CDR3 reads TGTGCCAGCAGTGCCCCCCCTCAAGAGACCCAGTACTTC.

This clonotype was recorded many times. The CDR3: CSVGSGGGNNEQFF. CDR3 bases: TGCAGCGTTGGGAGCGGGGGCGGGAACAATGAGCAGTTCTTC. The gene calls are TRBV29-1 and TRBJ2-1, with 8 bases that match TRBD2. V was pared by 4 bases and J by 5 bases, with 7 bases of the junction left unmatched. In germline, CDR1 is SQVTM, CDR2 ANQGSEA. The length of the CDR3 is 14 residues.

In its sample, this clonotype was seen many times. The chain employs TRBV29-1 and TRBJ2-7, with 9 nucleotides matching TRBD2. Germline loops: CDR1 SQVTM, CDR2 ANQGSEA. The V and J ends lost 7 bases and 6 bases, in that order; junction bases with no gene match: 10. The CDR3 contains 13 residues. The CDR3 is CSGRISGRTEQYF. CDR3 nucleotides: TGCAGCGGACGGATTAGCGGGAGAACCGAGCAGTACTTC.

The chain uses TRBV6-2 or TRBV6-3 and TRBJ2-7; no definite D call. Germline V CDR1 and CDR2: MNHEY, SVGEGT. Trimming removed 1 base at V and 5 bases at J, with 12 bases between. CDR3 size: 14 residues. This CDR3 is CASSYWRGDDEQYF. Here the CDR3 DNA reads TGTGCCAGCAGTTACTGGCGCGGCGACGACGAGCAGTACTTC.

At least ten counts were recorded for this clonotype. V usage is TRBV20-1 and J usage is TRBJ2-5; D not certain. The CDR3 is made up of 12 amino acids. The ends were cut back, 1 base at V and 4 bases at J, with 7 bases in the middle. CDR1 and CDR2 from the germline V gene are DFQATT and SNEGSKA (reference sequence). The CDR3 region is CSARVVLETQYF. The DNA for the CDR3 is TGCAGTGCTAGAGTTGTTTTAGAGACCCAGTACTTC.

This clonotype was observed at least ten times. The chain carries TRBV30 and TRBJ2-7; 7 bases match TRBD2. CDR1 and CDR2 (germline): GTSNPN, SVGIG (reference sequence). J was trimmed by 6 bases and V by 0 bases; bases with no gene match: 8. The CDR3 extends over 14 amino acids. CDR3 sequence (DNA): TGTGCCTGGAGTGTACCAGCGGGGACCCCCGAGCAGTACTTC. Its translation: CAWSVPAGTPEQYF.

J is TRBJ2-5 and V is TRBV7-9, with 9 bases that match TRBD2. This CDR3 is 16 amino acids long. The V gene's germline CDR1 is SEHNR and CDR2 FQNEAQ (reference sequence). The V gene end was trimmed by 0 bases and the J gene end by 4 bases; junction bases not matched to a gene: 6. The CDR3 region has the DNA TGTGCCAGCAGCTTAGCTGGAGCGGGGGGAGGAGAGACCCAGTACTTC. Residues: CASSLAGAGGGETQYF.

This clonotype was picked up many times. The chain joins TRBV6-2 or TRBV6-3 to TRBJ2-7; possible D gene TRBD2, 5 bases. The germline gives CDR1 MNHEY, CDR2 SVGEGT. The length of the CDR3 is 14 residues. V was pared by 3 bases and J by 6 bases, with 15 bases between. Written as DNA, the CDR3 is TGTGCCAGCAGTTATGGTGGAGGCTACGCCGAGCAGTACGTC. This sequence encodes CASSYGGGYAEQYV.